This T cell receptor beta chain was sequenced during a study of siplizumab effects on memory and regulatory T cells. Naive, memory, effector memory and TEMRA subsets, all unstimulated, were sequenced in three donor pairs. Comment on this clone: Its antigen is unknown.

Profiled with immunoSEQ multiplex PCR; TCRdb holds only in-frame clones, not every one. In the table there are 90,000 to 95,000 clones, more than 95% of which are singletons. Broader study findings: A small minority of alloreactive clones were mapped to unstimulated subsets.

With 3 bases clipped from V and 7 bases from J, the junction kept 14 bases outside the gene matches. The CDR3 loop spans 17 amino acids. The V gene's germline CDR1 is MGHRA and CDR2 YSYEKL. Sequencing used naive CD4+ T cells sorted from blood. V gene TRBV4-1 combines with J gene TRBJ2-1; TRBD2 matches at 8 bases. This clonotype originated in a human donor in good health. The CDR3 loop is CASSQHPEAGAWNEQFF. The CDR3 region has the DNA TGCGCCAGCAGCCAGCACCCGGAAGCGGGGGCTTGGAATGAGCAGTTCTTC.